A selection of T cell receptor beta chains follows, all from one sample in a study of cytomegalovirus exposure and HLA in healthy donors. The repertoire was sequenced with immunoSEQ multiplex PCR; TCRdb's copy has only in-frame clones and lacks some. The sample carries 130,000 to 150,000 clones, 80% recorded once. The material sequenced was PBMCs. The receptors derive from a middle-aged man in good health and CMV-seronegative. CDR3s include the opening cysteine and the closing phenylalanine or tryptophan. D genes are given only for firm matches. Some rows have no size entry. The others give once, few or many, or a class for an expanded clone.

V	size	D	J	CDR3	DNA
TRBV19	few	-	TRBJ1-1	CATTPDRGTEAFF	TGTGCCACCACACCGGACCGAGGGACTGAAGCTTTCTTT
TRBV21-1	-	-	TRBJ2-5	CASSKPRDMTHPQETQYF	TGTGCCAGCAGCAAACCCCGGGACATGACTCACCCCCAAGAGACCCAGTACTTC
TRBV11-2	-	-	TRBJ1-1	CASSLGTLVEAFF	TGTGCCAGCAGCTTAGGGACATTGGTTGAAGCTTTCTTT
TRBV5-1	-	TRBD1	TRBJ2-2	CASSRTGDTGELFF	TGCGCCAGCAGCAGGACAGGGGACACCGGGGAGCTGTTTTTT
TRBV6-5	-	TRBD1	TRBJ2-7	CASSPAGQELYEQYF	TGTGCCAGCAGCCCAGCCGGACAGGAACTCTACGAGCAGTACTTC
TRBV5-1	-	-	TRBJ2-7	CASRRDSAYEQYF	TGCGCCAGTCGGCGGGACAGTGCCTACGAGCAGTACTTC
TRBV10-2	-	TRBD2	TRBJ2-3	CASSEPGTSSSGTQYF	TGCGCCAGCAGTGAGCCTGGGACTAGCTCCTCAGGTACGCAGTATTTT
TRBV25-1	-	TRBD1	TRBJ1-1	CASSDWGQGPEAFF	TGTGCCAGCAGTGATTGGGGACAGGGCCCTGAAGCTTTCTTT
TRBV27	-	-	TRBJ1-2	CASGGGYGYTF	TGTGCCAGCGGGGGGGGCTATGGCTACACCTTC
TRBV30	-	-	TRBJ1-2	CAWSPHLGGYGYTF	TGTGCCTGGAGCCCCCATCTGGGGGGCTATGGCTACACCTTC
TRBV6-5	-	-	TRBJ2-7	CASSYRAVGISYEQYF	TGTGCCAGCAGTTACCGCGCCGTCGGGATCTCCTACGAGCAGTACTTC
TRBV5-4	-	TRBD1	TRBJ1-2	CASSSLDRERGGYTF	TGTGCCAGCAGCTCTCTAGACAGGGAAAGGGGTGGCTACACCTTC
TRBV13	-	TRBD1	TRBJ1-1	CASTMGTDTEAFF	TGTGCCAGCACTATGGGGACAGACACTGAAGCTTTCTTT
TRBV5-4	-	-	TRBJ1-2	CASSLGTVTNYGYTF	TGTGCCAGCAGCTTGGGAACAGTTACTAACTATGGCTACACCTTC
TRBV6-1	once	-	TRBJ2-2	CASSVLGADGELFF	TGTGCCAGCAGTGTCCTGGGGGCGGACGGGGAGCTGTTTTTT
TRBV7-8	few	-	TRBJ2-7	CASSRGIGYEQYF	TGTGCCAGCAGCCGAGGGATTGGGTACGAGCAGTACTTC
TRBV27	-	-	TRBJ2-1	CASSARGLNEQFF	TGTGCCAGCAGTGCCAGGGGTCTTAATGAGCAGTTCTTC
TRBV18	-	-	TRBJ1-1	CASSPRRDMNTEAFF	TGTGCCAGCTCACCACGTAGAGACATGAACACTGAAGCTTTCTTT
TRBV5-1	-	TRBD1	TRBJ1-6	CASSRDSTSSYNSPLHF	TGCGCCAGCAGCCGGGACAGCACCAGCTCCTATAATTCACCCCTCCACTTT
TRBV18	-	-	TRBJ1-1	CASSPSMNTEAFF	TGTGCCAGCTCACCATCTATGAACACTGAAGCTTTCTTT
TRBV10-1	-	-	TRBJ1-3	CASSVVGGTTSGNTIYF	TGCGCCAGCAGTGTCGTCGGGGGGACTACCTCTGGAAACACCATATATTTT
TRBV4-1	-	TRBD1	TRBJ2-2	CASSQRTGNTGELFF	TGCGCCAGCAGCCAGCGGACAGGGAACACCGGGGAGCTGTTTTTT
TRBV10-3	-	-	TRBJ1-2	CAISESALNYGYTF	TGTGCCATCAGTGAGTCAGCCCTAAACTATGGCTACACCTTC
TRBV5-1	-	-	TRBJ2-1	CASSLSGRGLGGYNEQFF	TGCGCCAGCAGCTTGAGTGGCAGGGGATTGGGTGGCTACAATGAGCAGTTCTTC
TRBV27	-	-	TRBJ2-7	CASRSTGSYEQYF	TGTGCCAGCAGGTCTACAGGGTCCTACGAGCAGTACTTC
TRBV19	-	TRBD2	TRBJ2-5	CASSRGGQETQYF	TGTGCCAGTAGTCGCGGGGGACAAGAGACCCAGTACTTC
TRBV18	-	TRBD1	TRBJ1-1	CASSPGTAGVAFF	TGTGCCAGCTCGCCCGGGACAGCCGGTGTAGCTTTCTTT
TRBV10-2	few	TRBD1	TRBJ1-6	CASSEDRASPLHF	TGCGCCAGCAGTGAGGACAGGGCTTCACCCCTCCACTTT
TRBV4-3	-	-	TRBJ1-4	CASSQGGVSVNSTNEKLFF	TGCGCCAGCAGCCAAGGGGGGGTAAGTGTCAACAGCACTAATGAAAAACTGTTTTTT
TRBV6-1	-	TRBD1	TRBJ1-4	CASSEQWTGNAGGEKLFF	TGTGCCAGCAGCGAACAATGGACAGGGAATGCTGGGGGTGAAAAACTGTTTTTT
TRBV6-1	few	-	TRBJ1-5	CASSAPDGQISNQPQHF	TGTGCCAGCAGTGCCCCGGACGGACAGATTAGCAATCAGCCCCAGCATTTT
TRBV4-1	-	TRBD2	TRBJ2-1	CASSHAGGPTRQFF	TGCGCCAGCAGCCACGCGGGGGGGCCAACGAGGCAGTTCTTC
TRBV5-1	-	TRBD2	TRBJ2-7	CASSSIPTSGGFSYEQYF	TGCGCCAGCAGCTCAATCCCGACTAGCGGGGGGTTCTCCTACGAGCAGTACTTC
TRBV5-6	few	-	TRBJ1-1	CASSFTVSEAFF	TGTGCCAGCAGCTTCACAGTCTCTGAAGCTTTCTTT
TRBV4-1	once	-	TRBJ2-7	CASSQDPNRGSADEQYF	TGCGCCAGCAGCCAAGACCCCAATCGGGGGAGTGCGGACGAGCAGTACTTC
TRBV9	-	TRBD1	TRBJ1-4	CASGRSGGTNEKLFF	TGTGCCAGCGGCCGATCAGGGGGAACTAATGAAAAACTGTTTTTT
TRBV6-5	few	-	TRBJ1-2	CASSYSVQDRYGYTF	TGTGCCAGCAGTTACTCAGTACAGGACCGCTATGGCTACACCTTC